This paragraph covers one TCR beta chain sequence. Its antigen is still unknown. This sample was included in a study of Graves' ophthalmopathy and Graves' hyperthyroidism. RNA transcripts served as template for amplifying TCR beta CDR3 sequences. First-round RT-PCR with HTBI primers preceded a second-round multiplex PCR. TCRdb called the multiplex PCR reads again in MiXCR, with one record for every CDR3 protein. The data show about 550,000 distinct CDR3 sequences, about two fifths seen once. Findings and caveats of the study: Ophthalmopathy progression predictions by the model showed 72.22% specificity and about 68% sensitivity. Discrimination between ophthalmopathy and stable hyperthyroidism by a 13-signature model showed about 88% sensitivity and 75% to 84% specificity.

V lost 8 bases to trimming and J lost 2 bases, with 10 bases between them. Germline V gives CDR1 SQVTM, CDR2 ANQGSEA. CDR3 length equals 11 residues. New diagnoses, under 2 months' duration, and ages 18 to 65 characterized the hyperthyroidism patients. The sequencing sample was made of peripheral blood or thyroid tissue (not recorded which). This sequence was found in an adult man with Graves' hyperthyroidism. The gene calls are TRBV29-1 and TRBJ2-7; D is uncertain. The CDR3 here is CSYTRTYEQYF. The CDR3 bases are TGCAGCTACACACGGACCTACGAGCAGTACTTC.